This entry lists 2 T cell receptor beta chains sequenced from one sample in a study of cytomegalovirus exposure and HLA in healthy donors. 13 Jbeta primers and 60 Vbeta primers were used for the PCR. The data were produced by immunoSEQ multiplex PCR, yet TCRdb's version contains in-frame clones alone and is incomplete. The profile shows under 200,000 clones, roughly 85% of them singletons. Input material: PBMCs. These TCRs come from a woman in her fifties or sixties in good health and CMV-seronegative.

CDR3 amino acids: CASSQDRGSYEQYF. The CDR3 coding sequence is TGTGCCAGCAGTCAAGACAGGGGGTCCTACGAGCAGTACTTC. V usage is TRBV7-9 and J usage is TRBJ2-7, with 9 bases fitting TRBD1. The CDR3 spans 14 residues. Per the germline V gene, CDR1 is SEHNR and CDR2 is FQNEAQ (reference sequence). Losses at the gene ends were 6 bases for V and 1 base for J; bases not matched to a gene: 4. Full variable domain (remainder filled in from reference TRBV7-9 and TRBJ2-7): DTGVSQNPRHKITKRGQNVTFRCDPISEHNRLYWYRQTLGQGPEFLTYFQNEAQLEKSRLLSDRFSAERPKGSFSTLEIQRTEQGDSAMYLCASSQDRGSYEQYFGPGTRLTVT.

Note on this clone: The sample holds other DNA sequences that translate to the same CDR3. The CDR3 here is CAITGGTNTGELFF. The CDR3 region has the DNA TGTGCCATCACAGGGGGTACGAACACCGGGGAGCTGTTTTTT. The J gene is TRBJ2-2, the V gene TRBV10-3; 7 bases are a match to TRBD1. There are 14 residues in the CDR3. Germline CDR1 ENHRY, CDR2 SYGVKD. Trimming took 7 bases from V and 0 from J; bases not matched to a gene: 2.